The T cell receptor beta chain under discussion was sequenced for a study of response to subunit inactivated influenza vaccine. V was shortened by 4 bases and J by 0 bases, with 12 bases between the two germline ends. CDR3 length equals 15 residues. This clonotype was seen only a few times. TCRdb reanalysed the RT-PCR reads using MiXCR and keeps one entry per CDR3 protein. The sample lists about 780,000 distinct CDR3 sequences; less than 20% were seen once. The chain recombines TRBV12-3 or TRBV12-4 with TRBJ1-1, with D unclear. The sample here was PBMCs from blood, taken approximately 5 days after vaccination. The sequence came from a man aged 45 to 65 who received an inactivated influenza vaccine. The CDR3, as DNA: TGTGCCAGCAGTTCAGTTCCCAGGATGAACACTGAAGCTTTCTTT. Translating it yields CASSSVPRMNTEAFF.